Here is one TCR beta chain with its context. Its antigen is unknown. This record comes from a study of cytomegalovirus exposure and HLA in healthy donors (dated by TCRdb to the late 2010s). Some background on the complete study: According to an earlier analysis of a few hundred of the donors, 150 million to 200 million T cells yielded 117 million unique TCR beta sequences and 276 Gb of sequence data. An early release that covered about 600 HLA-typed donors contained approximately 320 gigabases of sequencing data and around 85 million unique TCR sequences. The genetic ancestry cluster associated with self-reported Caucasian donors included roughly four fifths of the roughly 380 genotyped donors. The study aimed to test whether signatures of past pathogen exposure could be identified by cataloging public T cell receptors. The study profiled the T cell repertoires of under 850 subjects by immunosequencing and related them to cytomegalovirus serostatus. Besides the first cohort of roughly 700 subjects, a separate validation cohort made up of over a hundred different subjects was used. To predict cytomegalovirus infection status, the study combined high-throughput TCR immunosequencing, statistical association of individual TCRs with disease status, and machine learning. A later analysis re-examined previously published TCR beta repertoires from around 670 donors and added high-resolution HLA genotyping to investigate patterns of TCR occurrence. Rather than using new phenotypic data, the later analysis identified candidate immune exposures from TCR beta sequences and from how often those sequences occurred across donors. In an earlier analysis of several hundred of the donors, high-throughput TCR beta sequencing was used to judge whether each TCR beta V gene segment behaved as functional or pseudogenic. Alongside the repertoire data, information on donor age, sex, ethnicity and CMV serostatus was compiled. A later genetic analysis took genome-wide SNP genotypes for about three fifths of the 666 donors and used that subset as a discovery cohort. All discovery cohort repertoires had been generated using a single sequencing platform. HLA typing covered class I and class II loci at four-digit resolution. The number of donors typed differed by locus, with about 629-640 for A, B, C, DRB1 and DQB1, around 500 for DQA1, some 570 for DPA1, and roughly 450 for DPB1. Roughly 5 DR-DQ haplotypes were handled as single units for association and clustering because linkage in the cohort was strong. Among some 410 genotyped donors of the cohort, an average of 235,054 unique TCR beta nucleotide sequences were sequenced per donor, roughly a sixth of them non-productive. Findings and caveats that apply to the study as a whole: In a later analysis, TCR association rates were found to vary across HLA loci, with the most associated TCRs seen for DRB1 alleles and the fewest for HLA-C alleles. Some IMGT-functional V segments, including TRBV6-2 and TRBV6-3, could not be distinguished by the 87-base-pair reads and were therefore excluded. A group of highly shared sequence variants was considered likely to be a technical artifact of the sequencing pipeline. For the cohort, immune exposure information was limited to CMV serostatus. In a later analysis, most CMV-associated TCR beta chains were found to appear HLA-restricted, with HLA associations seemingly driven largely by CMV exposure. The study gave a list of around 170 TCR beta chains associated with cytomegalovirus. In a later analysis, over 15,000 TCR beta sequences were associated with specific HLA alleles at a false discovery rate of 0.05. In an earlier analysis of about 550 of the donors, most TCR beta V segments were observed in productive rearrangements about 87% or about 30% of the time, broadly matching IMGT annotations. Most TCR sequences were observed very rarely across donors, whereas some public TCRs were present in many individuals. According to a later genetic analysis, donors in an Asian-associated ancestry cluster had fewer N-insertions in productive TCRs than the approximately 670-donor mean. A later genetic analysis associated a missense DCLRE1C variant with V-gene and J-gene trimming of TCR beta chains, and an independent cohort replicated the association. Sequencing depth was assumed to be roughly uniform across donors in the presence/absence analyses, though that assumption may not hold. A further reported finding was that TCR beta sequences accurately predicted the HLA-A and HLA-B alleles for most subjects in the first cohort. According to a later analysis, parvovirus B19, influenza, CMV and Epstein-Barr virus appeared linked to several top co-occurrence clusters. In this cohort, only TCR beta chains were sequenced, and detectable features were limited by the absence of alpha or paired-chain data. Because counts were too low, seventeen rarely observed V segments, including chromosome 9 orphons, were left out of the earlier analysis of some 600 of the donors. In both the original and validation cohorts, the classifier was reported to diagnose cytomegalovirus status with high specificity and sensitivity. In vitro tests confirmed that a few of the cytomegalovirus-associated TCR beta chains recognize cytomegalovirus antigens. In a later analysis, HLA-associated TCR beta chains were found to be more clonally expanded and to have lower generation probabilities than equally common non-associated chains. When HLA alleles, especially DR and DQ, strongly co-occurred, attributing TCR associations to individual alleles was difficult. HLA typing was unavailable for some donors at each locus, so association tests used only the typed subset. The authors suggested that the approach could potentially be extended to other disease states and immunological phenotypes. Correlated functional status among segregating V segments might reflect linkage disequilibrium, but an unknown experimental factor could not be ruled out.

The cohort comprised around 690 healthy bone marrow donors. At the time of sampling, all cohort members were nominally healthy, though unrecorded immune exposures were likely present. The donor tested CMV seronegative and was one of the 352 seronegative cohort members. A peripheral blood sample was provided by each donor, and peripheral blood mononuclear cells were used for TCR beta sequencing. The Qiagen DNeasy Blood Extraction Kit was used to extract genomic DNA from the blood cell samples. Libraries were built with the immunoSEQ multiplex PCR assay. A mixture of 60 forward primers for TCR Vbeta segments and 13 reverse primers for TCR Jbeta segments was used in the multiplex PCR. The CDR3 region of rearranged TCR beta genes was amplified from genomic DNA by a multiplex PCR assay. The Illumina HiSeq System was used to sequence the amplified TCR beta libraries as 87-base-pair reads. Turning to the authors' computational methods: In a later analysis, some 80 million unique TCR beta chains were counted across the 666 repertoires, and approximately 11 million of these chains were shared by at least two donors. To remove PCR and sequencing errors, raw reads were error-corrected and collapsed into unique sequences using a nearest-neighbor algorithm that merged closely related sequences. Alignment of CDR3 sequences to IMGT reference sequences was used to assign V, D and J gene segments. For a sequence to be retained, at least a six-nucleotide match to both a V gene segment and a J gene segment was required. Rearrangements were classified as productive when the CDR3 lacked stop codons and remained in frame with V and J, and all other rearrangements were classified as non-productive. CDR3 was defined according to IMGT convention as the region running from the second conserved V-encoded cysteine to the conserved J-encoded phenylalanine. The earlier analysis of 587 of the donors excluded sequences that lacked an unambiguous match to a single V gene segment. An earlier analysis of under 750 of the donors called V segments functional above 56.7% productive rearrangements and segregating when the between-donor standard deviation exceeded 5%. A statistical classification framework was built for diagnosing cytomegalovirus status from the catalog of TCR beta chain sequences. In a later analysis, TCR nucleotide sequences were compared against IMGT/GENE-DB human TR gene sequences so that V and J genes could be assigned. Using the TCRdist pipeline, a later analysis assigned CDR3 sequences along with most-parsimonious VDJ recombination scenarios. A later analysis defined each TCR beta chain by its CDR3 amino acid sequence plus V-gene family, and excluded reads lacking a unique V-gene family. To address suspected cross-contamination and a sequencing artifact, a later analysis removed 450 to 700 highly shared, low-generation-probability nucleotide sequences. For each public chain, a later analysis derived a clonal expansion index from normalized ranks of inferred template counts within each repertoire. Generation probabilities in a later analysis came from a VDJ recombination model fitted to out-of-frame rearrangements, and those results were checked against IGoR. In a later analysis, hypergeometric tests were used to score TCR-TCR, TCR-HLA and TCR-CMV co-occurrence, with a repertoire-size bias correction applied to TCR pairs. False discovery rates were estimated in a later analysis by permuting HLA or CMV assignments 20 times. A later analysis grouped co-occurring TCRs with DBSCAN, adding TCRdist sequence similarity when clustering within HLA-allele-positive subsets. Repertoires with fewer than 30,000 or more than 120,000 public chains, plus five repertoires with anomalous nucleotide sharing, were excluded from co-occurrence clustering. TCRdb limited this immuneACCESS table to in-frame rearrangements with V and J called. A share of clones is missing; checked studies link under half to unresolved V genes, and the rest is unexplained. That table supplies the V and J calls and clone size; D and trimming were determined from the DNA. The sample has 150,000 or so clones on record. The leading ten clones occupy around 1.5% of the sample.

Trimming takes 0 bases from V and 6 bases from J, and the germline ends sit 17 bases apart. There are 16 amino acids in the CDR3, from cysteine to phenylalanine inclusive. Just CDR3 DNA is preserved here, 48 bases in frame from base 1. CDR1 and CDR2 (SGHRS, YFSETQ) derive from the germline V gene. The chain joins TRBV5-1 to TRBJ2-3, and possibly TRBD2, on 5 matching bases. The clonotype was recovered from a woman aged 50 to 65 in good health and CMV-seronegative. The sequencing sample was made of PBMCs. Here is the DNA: TGCGCCAGCAGCTTGGATTGGACGGACTCGGCGGATACGCAGTATTTT. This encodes CASSLDWTDSADTQYF. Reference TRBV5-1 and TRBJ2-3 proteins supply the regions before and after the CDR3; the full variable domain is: KAGVTQTPRYLIKTRGQQVTLSCSPISGHRSVSWYQQTPGQGLQFLFEYFSETQRNKGNFPGRFSGRQFSNSRSEMNVSTLELGDSALYLCASSLDWTDSADTQYFGPGTRLTVL.